This record covers a single T cell receptor (beta chain). The CDR3 sequence is 16 residues long. CDR1 is SGDLS, CDR2 YYNGEE, per germline. V was clipped by 2 bases and J by 4 bases, with 13 bases between them. These data belong to a study of blood T cell repertoires in COVID-19. Study summary: PBMCs, B-cell-depleted T cells, or T cells were the source of the cDNA or gDNA that made up the material.

Authors' processing steps: Using reference gene primer amplification, nucleated cell counts were estimated. Profiling relied on immunoSEQ multiplex PCR, and the TCRdb table lists in-frame clones only, not all of them. V and J calls and clone size come straight from that table; D and trimming were deduced from the DNA. The profile shows 96,000 or so clones, roughly 76% of them singletons. Seattle patients were enrolled during active infection and followed longitudinally. The TCR comes from a man at least 80 years old with COVID-19, enrolled during active disease. The sequencing sample was made of peripheral blood. V usage is TRBV9 and J usage is TRBJ1-6, with D possibly TRBD1 on 6 matching bases. The CDR3 coding sequence is TGTGCCAGCAGCGTGTTAGGGACAAATTATAATTCACCCCTCCACTTT. This gives the protein CASSVLGTNYNSPLHF.